Below are 3 T cell receptor beta chains sequenced from a single sample in a study of CD8 T cells in ankylosing spondylitis. General study points: Under 10 highly homologous variants formed a TCR beta motif that appeared characteristic of ankylosing spondylitis blood.

TCRdb reanalysed the 5' RACE reads using MiXCR and keeps one entry per CDR3 protein. Of 470,000 or so distinct CDR3 sequences listed, more than 25% are singletons. Antigens for these TCRs are unknown. Specimen: blood, either unsorted or a sorted T cell fraction (not recorded which). These receptor sequences come from a male donor with ankylosing spondylitis.

The V gene is TRBV6-1, the J gene TRBJ2-5, with 14 bases fitting TRBD2. The CDR3 extends over 15 amino acids. Germline CDR1 is MNHNS and CDR2 is SASEGT. V trimming: 5 bases; J trimming: 4 bases; junction bases outside the gene matches: 3. CDR3 DNA: TGTGCCAGCAGTAGAGGACTAGCGGGAGGAGAGACCCAGTACTTC. Its protein product is CASSRGLAGGETQYF.

The V gene is TRBV7-9, the J gene TRBJ1-1; TRBD1 might be the D (5 bases). Trimming took 5 bases from V and 6 from J, leaving 19 bases between them. The germline CDR1 and CDR2 sequences are SEHNR and FQNEAQ (reference sequence). The CDR3 covers 15 residues. CDR3 sequence: CASSPQGGRVAEAFF. The CDR3 bases are TGTGCCAGCAGCCCCCAGGGAGGCAGGGTAGCTGAAGCTTTCTTT.

There are a few counts of this clonotype. The chain links TRBV6-5 to TRBJ1-1; the D gene is possibly TRBD1 (6 bases). The V end was cut by 2 bases, the J end by 7 bases, with 20 bases between. The CDR3 covers 16 residues. The germline gives CDR1 MNHEY, CDR2 SVGAGI. The CDR3 DNA is TGTGCCAGCAGTTACCTCGGACAGTTTCAAAAGGGTGAAGCTTTCTTT. Protein: CASSYLGQFQKGEAFF.